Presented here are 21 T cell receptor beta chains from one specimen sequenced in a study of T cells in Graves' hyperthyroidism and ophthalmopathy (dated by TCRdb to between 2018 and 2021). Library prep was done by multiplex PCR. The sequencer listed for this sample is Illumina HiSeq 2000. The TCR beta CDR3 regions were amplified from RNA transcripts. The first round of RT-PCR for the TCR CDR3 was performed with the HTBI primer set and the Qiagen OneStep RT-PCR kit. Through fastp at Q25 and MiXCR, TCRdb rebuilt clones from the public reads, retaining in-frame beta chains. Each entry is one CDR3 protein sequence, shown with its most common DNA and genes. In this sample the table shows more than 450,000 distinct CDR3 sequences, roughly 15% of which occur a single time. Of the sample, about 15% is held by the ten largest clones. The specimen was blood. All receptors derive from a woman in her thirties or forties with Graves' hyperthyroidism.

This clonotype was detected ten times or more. CDR3 sequence (DNA): TGTGCCAGCAGTTACGTTCCTACAGGGGATGGCTACACCTTC. It specifies CASSYVPTGDGYTF. V usage is TRBV2 and J usage is TRBJ1-2, with 7 bases lining up with TRBD1. V trimming: 5 bases; J trimming: 6 bases; junction bases outside the gene matches: 9. The CDR3 length is 14 residues. Germline values: CDR1 SNHLY, CDR2 FYNNEI. The variable domain in full, completed from reference TRBV2 and TRBJ1-2, reads EPEVTQTPSHQVTQMGQEVILRCVPISNHLYFYWYRQILGQKVEFLVSFYNNEISEKSEIFDDQFSVERPDGSNFTLKIRSTKLEDSAMYFCASSYVPTGDGYTFGSGTRLTVV.

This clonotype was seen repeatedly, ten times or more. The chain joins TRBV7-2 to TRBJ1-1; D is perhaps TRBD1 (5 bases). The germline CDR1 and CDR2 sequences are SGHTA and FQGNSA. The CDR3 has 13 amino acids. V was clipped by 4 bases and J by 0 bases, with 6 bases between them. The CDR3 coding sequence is TGTGCCAGCAGCTCCAGGGTGAACACTGAAGCTTTCTTT. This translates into CASSSRVNTEAFF.

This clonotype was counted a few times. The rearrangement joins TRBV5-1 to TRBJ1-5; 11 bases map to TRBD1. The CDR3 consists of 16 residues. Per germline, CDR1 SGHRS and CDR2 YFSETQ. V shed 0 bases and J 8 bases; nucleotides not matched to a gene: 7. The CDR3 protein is CASSLDAGTGGEPQHF. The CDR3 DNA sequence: TGCGCCAGCAGCTTGGACGCGGGGACAGGGGGGGAGCCCCAGCATTTT.

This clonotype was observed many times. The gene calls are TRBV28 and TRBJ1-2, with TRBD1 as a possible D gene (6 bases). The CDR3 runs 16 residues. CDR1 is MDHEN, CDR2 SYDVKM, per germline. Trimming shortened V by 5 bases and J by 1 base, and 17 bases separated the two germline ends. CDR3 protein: CASSRTVGGFNYGYTF. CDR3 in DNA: TGTGCCAGCAGTCGAACGGTGGGGGGCTTTAACTATGGCTACACCTTC.

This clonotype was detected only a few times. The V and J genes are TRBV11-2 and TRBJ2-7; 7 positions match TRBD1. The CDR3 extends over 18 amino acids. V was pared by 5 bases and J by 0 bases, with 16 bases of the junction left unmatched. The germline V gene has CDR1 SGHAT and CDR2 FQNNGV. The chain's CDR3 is CASSRSYTGARSSYEQYF. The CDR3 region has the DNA TGTGCCAGCAGCCGTTCGTACACAGGGGCCCGGAGCTCCTACGAGCAGTACTTC.

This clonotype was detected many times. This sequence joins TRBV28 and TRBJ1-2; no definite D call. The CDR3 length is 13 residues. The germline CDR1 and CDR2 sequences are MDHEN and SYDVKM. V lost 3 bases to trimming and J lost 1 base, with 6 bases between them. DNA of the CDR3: TGTGCCAGCAGTTTTGCCAGTAACTATGGCTACACCTTC. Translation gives CASSFASNYGYTF.

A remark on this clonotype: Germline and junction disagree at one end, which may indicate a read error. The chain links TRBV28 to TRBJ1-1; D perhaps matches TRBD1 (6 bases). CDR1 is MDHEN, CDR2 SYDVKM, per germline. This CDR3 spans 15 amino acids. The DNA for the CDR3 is TGTGCCAGCAGTTTGCAACAGGGAATGAACACTGAAACTTTCTTT. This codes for CASSLQQGMNTETFF.

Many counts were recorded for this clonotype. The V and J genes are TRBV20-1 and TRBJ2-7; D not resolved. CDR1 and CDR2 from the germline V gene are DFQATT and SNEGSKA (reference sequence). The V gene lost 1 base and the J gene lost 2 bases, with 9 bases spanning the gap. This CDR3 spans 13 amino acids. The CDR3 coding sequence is TGCAGTGCTAGAGCTTTGGCGGCCTACGAGCAGTACTTC. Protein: CSARALAAYEQYF.

CDR3 DNA sequence: TGTGCCAGCAGCCCCCCGTCGGCGGGAGGGCGGGTAGAGACCCAGTACTTC. It is translated as CASSPPSAGGRVETQYF. The rearrangement links TRBV7-9 to TRBJ2-5; 9 positions match TRBD2. Germline values: CDR1 SEHNR, CDR2 FQNEAQ (reference sequence). The V gene end was trimmed by 5 bases and the J gene end by 4 bases; junction bases not matched to a gene: 14. The CDR3 spans 17 residues.

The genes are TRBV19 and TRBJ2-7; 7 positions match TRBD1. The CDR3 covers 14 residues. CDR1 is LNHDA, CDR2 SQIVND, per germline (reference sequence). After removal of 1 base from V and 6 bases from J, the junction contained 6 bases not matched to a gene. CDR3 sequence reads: CASSIVLRGSEQYF. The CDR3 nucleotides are TGTGCCAGTAGTATAGTCCTCAGGGGGAGCGAGCAGTACTTC.

The CDR3 DNA follows: TGCGCCAGCAGCTTGCTCGGGACAGACCAAGAGACCCAGTACTTC. It is translated as CASSLLGTDQETQYF. V usage is TRBV5-1 and J usage is TRBJ2-5; 7 nucleotides align to TRBD1. V was clipped by 1 base and J by 0 bases; unmatched bases: 3. Germline CDR1 reads SGHRS; CDR2 reads YFSETQ. This CDR3 is built from 15 residues.

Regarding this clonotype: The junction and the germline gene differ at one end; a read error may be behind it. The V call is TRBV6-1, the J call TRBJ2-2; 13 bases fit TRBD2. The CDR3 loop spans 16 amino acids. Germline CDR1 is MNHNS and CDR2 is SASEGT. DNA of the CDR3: TGTGCCAGCACCCCACTAGCGGGAGGGGTCACCGGGGAGCTGCTTTTT. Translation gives CASTPLAGGVTGELLF.

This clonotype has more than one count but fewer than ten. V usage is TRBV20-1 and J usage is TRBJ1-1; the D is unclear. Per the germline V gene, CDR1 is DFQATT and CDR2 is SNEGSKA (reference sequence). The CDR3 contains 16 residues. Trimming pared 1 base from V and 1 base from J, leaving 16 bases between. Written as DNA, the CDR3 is TGCAGTGCTAGAGCCCCAGACCGGCCCCGGAACACTGAAGCTTTCTTT. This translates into CSARAPDRPRNTEAFF.

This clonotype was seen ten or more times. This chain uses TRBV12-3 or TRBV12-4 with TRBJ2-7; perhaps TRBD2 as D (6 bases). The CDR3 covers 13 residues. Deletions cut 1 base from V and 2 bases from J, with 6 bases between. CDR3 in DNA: TGTGCCAGCAGTTTAGGACTAGCCTACGAGCAGTACTTC. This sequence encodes CASSLGLAYEQYF.

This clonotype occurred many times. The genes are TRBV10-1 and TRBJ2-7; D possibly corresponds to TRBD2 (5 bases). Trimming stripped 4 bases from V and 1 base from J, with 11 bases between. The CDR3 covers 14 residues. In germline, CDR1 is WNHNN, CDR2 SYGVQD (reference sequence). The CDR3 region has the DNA TGCGCCAGCAGTGGGAGCGGCCGTTCCTACGAGCAGTACTTC. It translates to CASSGSGRSYEQYF.

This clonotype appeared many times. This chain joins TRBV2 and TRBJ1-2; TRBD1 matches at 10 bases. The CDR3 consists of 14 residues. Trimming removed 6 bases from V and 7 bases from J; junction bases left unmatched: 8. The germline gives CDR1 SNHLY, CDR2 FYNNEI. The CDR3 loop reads CASSEKGDRGGYTF. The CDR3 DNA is TGTGCCAGCAGCGAAAAGGGGGACAGGGGTGGCTACACCTTC.

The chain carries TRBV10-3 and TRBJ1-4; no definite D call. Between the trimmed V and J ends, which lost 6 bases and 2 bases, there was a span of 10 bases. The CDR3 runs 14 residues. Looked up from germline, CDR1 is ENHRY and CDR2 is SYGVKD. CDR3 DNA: TGTGCCATCAGCCCGTTAGGGACTAATGAAAAACTGTTTTTT. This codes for CAISPLGTNEKLFF.

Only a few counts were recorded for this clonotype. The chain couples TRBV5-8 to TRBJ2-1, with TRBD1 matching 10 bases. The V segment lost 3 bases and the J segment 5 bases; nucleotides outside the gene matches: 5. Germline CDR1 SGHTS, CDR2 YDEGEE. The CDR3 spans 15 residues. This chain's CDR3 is CASSYTGTGDNEQFF. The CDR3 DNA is TGTGCCAGCAGCTATACCGGGACAGGGGACAATGAGCAGTTCTTC.

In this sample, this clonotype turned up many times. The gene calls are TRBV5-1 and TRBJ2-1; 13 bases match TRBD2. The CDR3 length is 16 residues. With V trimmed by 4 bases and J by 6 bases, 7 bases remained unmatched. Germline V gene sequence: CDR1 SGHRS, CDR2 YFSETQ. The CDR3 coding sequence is TGCGCCAGCAGCCCCCAACTAGCGGGAGGGGGCAATGAGCAGTTCTTC. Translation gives CASSPQLAGGGNEQFF.

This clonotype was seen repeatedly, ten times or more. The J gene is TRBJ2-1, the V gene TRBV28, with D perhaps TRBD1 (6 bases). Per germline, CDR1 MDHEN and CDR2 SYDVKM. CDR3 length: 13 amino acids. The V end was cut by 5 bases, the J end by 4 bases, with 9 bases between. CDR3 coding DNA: TGTGCCAGCAGTCAACAGGGATACAATGAGCAGTTCTTC. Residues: CASSQQGYNEQFF.

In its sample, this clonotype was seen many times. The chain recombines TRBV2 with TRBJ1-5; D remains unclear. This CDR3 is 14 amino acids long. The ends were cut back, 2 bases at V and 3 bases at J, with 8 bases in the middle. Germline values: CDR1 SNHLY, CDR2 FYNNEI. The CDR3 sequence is CASSERSVNQPQHF. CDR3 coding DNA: TGTGCCAGCAGTGAAAGGTCTGTCAATCAGCCCCAGCATTTT.